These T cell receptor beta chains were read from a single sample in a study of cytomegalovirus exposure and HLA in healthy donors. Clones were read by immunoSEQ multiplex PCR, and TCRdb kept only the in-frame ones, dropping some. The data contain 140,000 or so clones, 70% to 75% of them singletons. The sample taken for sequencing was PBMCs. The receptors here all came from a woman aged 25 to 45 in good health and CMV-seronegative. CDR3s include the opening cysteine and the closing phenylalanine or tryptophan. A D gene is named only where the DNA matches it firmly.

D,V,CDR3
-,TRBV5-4,CASSLGRGTDTQYF
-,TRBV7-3,CASSPKGGRRGNNEQFF
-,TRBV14,CASSQAGAYEQYF
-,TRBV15,CATSPPAIYGYTF
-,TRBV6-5,CASRRARRTEAFF
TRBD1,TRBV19,CASRGQGNLKEAFF
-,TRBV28,CASSLSGTWGSNEQFF
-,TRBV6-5,CASSLNLDSSYEQYF
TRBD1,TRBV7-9,CASSSGQGGDYGYTF
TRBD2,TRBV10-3,CAISTRTSGGPEQFF
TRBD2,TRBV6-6,CASSYGRGAIQETQYF
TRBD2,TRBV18,CASSPTGIAGEYNEQFF
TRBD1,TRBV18,CASSPGTGRGNEQYF
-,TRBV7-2,CASSLEVEGDNEKLFF
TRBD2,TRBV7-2,CASSPGLAGTGEQFF
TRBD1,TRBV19,CASSLNRDSLYEQYF
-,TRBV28,CASSLQVAKNIQYF
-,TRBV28,CASSLIQGSNYGYTF
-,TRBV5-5,CASSTVPGHRGTEAFF
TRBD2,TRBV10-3,CATSGTSTDTQYF
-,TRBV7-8,CASSLEGGTDYEQYF
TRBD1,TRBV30,CAWRSGNRGFSGNTIYF
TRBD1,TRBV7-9,CASSSYRDSSGANVLTF
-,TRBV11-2,CASSLPLGGALTEAFF
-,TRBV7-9,CASSRQLMRASEAFF
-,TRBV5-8,CASSLGMWGGASLLETQYF
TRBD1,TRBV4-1,CASRGGETGARGYTF
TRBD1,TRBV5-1,CASSSGGSGNTIYF
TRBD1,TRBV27,CASSPHLGGGNEQYF
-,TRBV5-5,CASSLVAGLLDTQYF
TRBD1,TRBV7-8,CASSFYRGRAGANVLTF
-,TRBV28,CASSNGGQASNDSPLHF
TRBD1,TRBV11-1,CAAAGQGDTGELFF
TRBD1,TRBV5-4,CASSLEVGQGEETQYF
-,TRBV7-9,CASSSHDNEAFF
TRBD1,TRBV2,CASSRQGNYGYTF
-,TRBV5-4,CASSHTGFYEQYF
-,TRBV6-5,CASSREFSGNTIYF
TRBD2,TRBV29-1,CSGETSAQTQYF
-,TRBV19,CASSITAGLRKDEQFF
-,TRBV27,CASSFVGGSAEQYF
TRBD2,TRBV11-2,CASRAPGRARYEQYF